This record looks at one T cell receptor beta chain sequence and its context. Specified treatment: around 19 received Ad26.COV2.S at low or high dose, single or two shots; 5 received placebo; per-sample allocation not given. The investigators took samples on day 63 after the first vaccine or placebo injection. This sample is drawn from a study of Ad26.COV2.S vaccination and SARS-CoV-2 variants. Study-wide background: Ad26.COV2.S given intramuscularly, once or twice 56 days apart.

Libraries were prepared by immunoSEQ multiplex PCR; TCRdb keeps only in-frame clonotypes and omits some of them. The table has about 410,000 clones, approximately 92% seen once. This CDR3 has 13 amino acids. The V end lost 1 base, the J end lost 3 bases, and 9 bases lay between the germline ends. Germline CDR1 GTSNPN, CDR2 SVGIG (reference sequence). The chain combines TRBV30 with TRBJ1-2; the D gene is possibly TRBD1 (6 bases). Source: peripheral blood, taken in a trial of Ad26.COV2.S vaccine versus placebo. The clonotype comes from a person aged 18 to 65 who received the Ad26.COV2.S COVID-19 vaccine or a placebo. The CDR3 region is CAWSGDNHYGYTF. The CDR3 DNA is TGTGCCTGGAGTGGGGACAATCACTATGGCTACACCTTC.